Each of the 23 T cell receptor beta chains below was sequenced from the same sample in a study of Graves' ophthalmopathy and Graves' hyperthyroidism. RNA transcripts provided the template for amplifying TCR beta CDR3 regions. Investigators did first-round RT-PCR with HTBI primers, then second-round multiplex PCR. TCRdb analysed the multiplex PCR reads with MiXCR anew, one entry per CDR3 protein. The sample holds about 740,000 distinct CDR3 sequences, roughly 40% seen once. Sequencing was done on a sample of peripheral blood. These receptors were taken from an adult man with Graves' ophthalmopathy.

This rearrangement joins TRBV6-6 to TRBJ2-7; D is uncertain. The CDR3 has 14 amino acids. The germline V gene has CDR1 MNHNY and CDR2 SVGAGI (reference sequence). The germline V and J ends were trimmed by 6 bases and 4 bases, with 16 bases remaining between them. CDR3 DNA: TGTGCCAGCAGCTCGAGCTTTGAGGTATACGAGCAGTACTTC. Translation: CASSSSFEVYEQYF.

The chain is built from TRBV25-1 and TRBJ2-6; D is ambiguous. The germline V gene encodes CDR1 MGHDK and CDR2 SYGVNS. Between the trimmed V and J ends, which lost 6 bases and 4 bases, there was a span of 10 bases. The CDR3 extends over 14 amino acids. The chain's CDR3 is CASRTPRGANVLTF. DNA of the CDR3: TGTGCCAGCAGGACCCCTAGGGGGGCCAACGTCCTGACTTTC.

This clonotype was detected a few times. This chain connects TRBV14 to TRBJ1-2; D remains unclear. This CDR3 contains 13 residues. The V end was cut by 6 bases, the J end by 4 bases, with 12 bases between. CDR1 and CDR2 (germline): SGHDN, FVKESK. The CDR3 region has the DNA TGTGCCAGCAGTGAAGTCGGGTTCTATGGCTACACCTTC. It specifies CASSEVGFYGYTF.

V is TRBV2 and J is TRBJ1-2; D is ambiguous. CDR1 is SNHLY, CDR2 FYNNEI, per germline. Between the trimmed V and J ends, which lost 5 bases and 4 bases, there was a span of 17 bases. The CDR3 has 15 amino acids. CDR3 amino acids: CASSLTRSGIYGYTF. In nucleotides, the CDR3 is TGTGCCAGCAGTTTAACGAGGTCGGGAATCTATGGCTACACCTTC. Variable domain in full (rest from reference TRBV2 and TRBJ1-2): EPEVTQTPSHQVTQMGQEVILRCVPISNHLYFYWYRQILGQKVEFLVSFYNNEISEKSEIFDDQFSVERPDGSNFTLKIRSTKLEDSAMYFCASSLTRSGIYGYTFGSGTRLTVV.

The chain combines TRBV29-1 with TRBJ2-5, with unresolved D. V was cut by 4 bases and J by 7 bases, with 4 bases left in between. The CDR3 has 9 residues. Germline values: CDR1 SQVTM, CDR2 ANQGSEA. The CDR3 region is CSVVGTQYF. As DNA, the CDR3 is TGCAGCGTTGTGGGGACCCAGTACTTC.

The rearrangement uses TRBV7-9 and TRBJ2-3; tentatively, D is TRBD1 (5 bases). The J call is uncertain, as TRBJ1-5 better fits the DNA end. Germline CDR1 and CDR2: SEHNR and FQNEAQ (reference sequence). The CDR3 covers 15 residues. The CDR3 loop is CASSLVGGNTDTQHF. CDR3 sequence (DNA): TGTGCCAGCAGCTTAGTGGGGGGAAACACAGATACGCAGCATTTT.

This clonotype was seen repeatedly, ten times or more. This chain joins TRBV7-9 and TRBJ1-6, with TRBD1 matching over 8 bases. The CDR3 sequence is 14 residues long. Germline trimming cut 5 bases from V and 10 bases from J; bases unmatched to any gene: 7. CDR1 SEHNR and CDR2 FQNEAQ come from the germline V gene (reference sequence). The CDR3 here is CASSHGQGGSPLHF. The CDR3 nucleotides are TGTGCCAGCAGCCACGGACAGGGCGGCTCACCCCTCCACTTT.

The chain carries TRBV2 and TRBJ2-1; tentative D call: TRBD2 (5 bases). This CDR3 is 13 amino acids long. The ends were cut back, 7 bases at V and 4 bases at J, with 11 bases in the middle. Germline assignment: CDR1 SNHLY and CDR2 FYNNEI. The CDR3 sequence: CASIYAGYNEQFF. In DNA form, the CDR3 reads TGTGCCAGCATTTATGCGGGTTACAATGAGCAGTTCTTC.

The gene calls are TRBV7-9 and TRBJ2-5; TRBD2 agrees at 8 bases. Losses at the gene ends were 3 bases for V and 6 bases for J; bases not matched to a gene: 9. CDR3 length equals 15 residues. Germline V gene lookup returns CDR1 SEHNR and CDR2 FQNEAQ (reference sequence). Written as DNA, the CDR3 is TGTGCCAGCAGCTTGTTAGAGCGGGAGCTGAAGACCCAGTACTTC. It encodes CASSLLERELKTQYF.

CDR3 protein: CASSVVVQSGTEAFF. CDR3 nucleotides: TGTGCCAGCAGTGTCGTGGTACAGTCGGGCACTGAAGCTTTCTTT. The rearrangement uses TRBV7-9 and TRBJ1-1; D not certain. V lost 6 bases and J lost 4, with 18 bases in between. Germline V gives CDR1 SEHNR, CDR2 FQNEAQ (reference sequence). This CDR3 comprises 15 residues.

A remark on this clonotype: Just one base apart from a much larger clone, this may be a read error. V and J are TRBV20-1 and TRBJ1-2; 10 bases are shared with TRBD1. This CDR3 is 14 amino acids long. CDR1 DFQATT and CDR2 SNEGSKA come from the germline V gene (reference sequence). CDR3: CSANTDRGQSGDTF. The CDR3 DNA is TGCAGTGCTAACACTGACAGGGGGCAAAGTGGCGACACCTTC.

This chain uses TRBV29-1 with TRBJ1-2; 8 bases align to TRBD1. J was trimmed by 4 bases and V by 8 bases; bases with no gene match: 9. The CDR3 is made up of 13 amino acids. Germline-derived CDR1 and CDR2 are SQVTM and ANQGSEA. The CDR3 loop is CSMWTGNTYGYTF. The CDR3, as DNA: TGCAGCATGTGGACAGGGAACACCTATGGCTACACCTTC.

The genes are TRBV29-1 and TRBJ2-3, with a possible D match to TRBD2 (5 bases). Looked up from germline, CDR1 is SQVTM and CDR2 is ANQGSEA. Trimming took off 6 bases at V and 2 bases at J, with 15 bases between the two ends. This CDR3 region has 14 residues. The CDR3 loop reads CSVETTDITDTQYF. CDR3 coding DNA: TGCAGCGTAGAGACTACCGATATCACAGATACGCAGTATTTT.

This chain connects TRBV7-6 to TRBJ2-5, with 14 nucleotides matching TRBD2. Germline V lookup: CDR1 SGHVS, CDR2 FNYEAQ. Germline trimming cut 5 bases from V and 0 bases from J; bases unmatched to any gene: 11. The CDR3 is made up of 19 amino acids. In DNA form, the CDR3 reads TGTGCCAGCAGCCGCCGACTAGCGGGAGGGCCCTCTAACCAAGAGACCCAGTACTTC. Translation gives CASSRRLAGGPSNQETQYF. Full variable domain (outside the CDR3, taken from reference TRBV7-6 and TRBJ2-5): GAGVSQSPRYKVTKRGQDVALRCDPISGHVSLYWYRQALGQGPEFLTYFNYEAQQDKSGLPNDRFSAERPEGSISTLTIQRTEQRDSAMYRCASSRRLAGGPSNQETQYFGPGTRLLVL.

This rearrangement joins TRBV7-9 to TRBJ1-1; unclear D gene. This CDR3 spans 15 amino acids. Germline CDR1 is SEHNR and CDR2 is FQNEAQ (reference sequence). Trimming stripped 9 bases from V and 0 bases from J, with 17 bases between. The CDR3 spells CASSMFSPMNTEAFF. CDR3 in DNA: TGTGCCAGTAGTATGTTCTCCCCAATGAACACTGAAGCTTTCTTT.

This clonotype has a handful of counts. This chain links TRBV4-1 with TRBJ2-6; 12 bases are a match to TRBD2. Germline CDR1 and CDR2: MGHRA and YSYEKL. J was trimmed by 0 bases and V by 4 bases; bases with no gene match: 7. There are 19 residues in the CDR3. The CDR3 reads CASSPRTSGTFSGANVLTF. The CDR3 coding sequence is TGCGCCAGCAGCCCGCGGACTAGCGGGACGTTCTCTGGGGCCAACGTCCTGACTTTC.

V is TRBV29-1 and J is TRBJ1-2; the D is unclear. Germline CDR1 is SQVTM and CDR2 is ANQGSEA. V lost 4 bases and J lost 9, with 12 bases in between. This CDR3 spans 11 amino acids. The CDR3 reads CSVAVAGRYTF. CDR3 DNA sequence: TGCAGCGTTGCGGTTGCTGGTCGCTACACCTTC.

Of note for this clonotype: A junction boundary mismatches the germline segment, possibly from a read error. The V and J genes are TRBV5-5 and TRBJ2-7; no clear D gene. This CDR3 has 13 residues. From germline, CDR1 is SGHKS and CDR2 YYEKEE (reference sequence). CDR3 sequence reads: CASSYDTIYEQCF. The CDR3 bases are TGTGCCAGCAGTTACGACACTATCTACGAGCAGTGCTTC.

This sequence joins TRBV7-9 and TRBJ2-2; no definite D call. CDR3 size: 14 residues. Trimming shortened V by 5 bases and J by 1 base, and 8 bases separated the two germline ends. CDR1 is SEHNR and CDR2 is FQNEAQ in the germline V gene (reference sequence). DNA of the CDR3: TGTGCCAGCAGCCTCACAGTGAACACCGGGGAGCTGTTTTTT. Translated: CASSLTVNTGELFF. Combining the CDR3 with reference TRBV7-9 and TRBJ2-2 gives the whole variable domain DTGVSQNPRHKITKRGQNVTFRCDPISEHNRLYWYRQTLGQGPEFLTYFQNEAQLEKSRLLSDRFSAERPKGSFSTLEIQRTEQGDSAMYLCASSLTVNTGELFFGEGSRLTVL.

J is TRBJ2-6 and V is TRBV2; D assignment may be TRBD1 or TRBD2 (7 bases each). V lost 6 bases, J lost 0 bases, and 18 bases lay in between. Germline CDR1 is SNHLY and CDR2 is FYNNEI. This CDR3 comprises 18 residues. This CDR3 is CASRGAGQQFSGANVLTF. DNA for the CDR3: TGTGCCAGCAGAGGAGCGGGACAGCAATTCTCTGGGGCCAACGTCCTGACTTTC.

As to this clonotype: This could be a read error, since a much larger clone is one nucleotide away. V gene TRBV19 combines with J gene TRBJ1-2; D perhaps matches TRBD1 (5 bases). CDR1 is LNHDA and CDR2 is SQIVND in the germline V gene (reference sequence). This CDR3 is 14 amino acids long. V shed 5 bases and J shed 4 bases, with 14 bases lying between them. Here the CDR3 reads CASSVGPEIYGYTF. CDR3 nucleotide sequence: TGTGCCAGTAGTGTGGGACCCGAAATCTATGGCTACACCTTC.

The rearrangement uses TRBV2 and TRBJ2-5, with D possibly TRBD1 on 5 matching bases. The CDR3 is made up of 13 amino acids. V was cut by 7 bases and J by 2 bases, with 11 bases left in between. Germline CDR1 reads SNHLY; CDR2 reads FYNNEI. DNA of the CDR3: TGTGCCAGCAAGGCAGGGCGGCAAGAGACCCAGTACTTC. As protein: CASKAGRQETQYF.

In this sample, this clonotype turned up a few times. The chain carries TRBV5-4 and TRBJ1-2, with D unresolved. This CDR3 spans 14 amino acids. Per the germline V gene, CDR1 is SGHNT and CDR2 is YYREEE (reference sequence). V lost 2 bases and J 4 bases, leaving 12 bases between the germline ends. The CDR3 DNA sequence: TGTGCCAGCAGCTTTGATCTGGATGGCTATGGCTACACCTTC. Protein sequence: CASSFDLDGYGYTF.